The next 19 T cell receptor beta chains were all read from a single sample in a study of control samples from healthy donors and cancer patients. TCRdb keeps only in-frame clones here, not all; method: immunoSEQ multiplex PCR. There are fewer than 95,000 clones in the sample; about nine tenths occur only once, and around 21% lies in the top ten. The specimen sequenced was blood. The receptor set was obtained from a man younger than 40 in good health.

The chain recombines TRBV6-1 with TRBJ2-3, with 9 bases that match TRBD2. Germline-derived CDR1 and CDR2 are MNHNS and SASEGT. The length of the CDR3 is 15 residues. V trimming: 2 bases; J trimming: 1 base; junction bases outside the gene matches: 1. CDR3 in amino acids: CASSESSGGTDTQYF. As DNA, the CDR3 is TGTGCCAGCAGTGAATCTAGCGGGGGCACAGATACGCAGTATTTT.

The chain joins TRBV5-8 to TRBJ1-5; D unclear. The CDR3 length is 13 residues. Trimming stripped 2 bases from V and 4 bases from J, with 7 bases between. The germline V gene has CDR1 SGHTS and CDR2 YDEGEE. The chain's CDR3 is CASSFSDNQPQHF. The CDR3 DNA reads TGTGCCAGCAGCTTTTCCGATAATCAGCCCCAGCATTTT.

The chain recombines TRBV4-1 with TRBJ1-1, with TRBD1 matching 10 bases. CDR3 length: 16 residues. Unmatched junction bases numbered 4, after V lost 2 bases and J lost 1 base. Looked up from germline, CDR1 is MGHRA and CDR2 is YSYEKL. The DNA of the CDR3 is TGCGCCAGCAGCCAAAGACAGGGGGCGACGAACACTGAAGCTTTCTTT. The encoded protein is CASSQRQGATNTEAFF.

The V gene is TRBV24-1, the J gene TRBJ2-3, with 12 bases identical to TRBD2. The CDR3 spans 16 residues. The germline V gene encodes CDR1 KGHDR and CDR2 SFDVKD. Unmatched junction bases numbered 6, after V lost 4 bases and J lost 5 bases. The CDR3 loop is CATSDPGLAGLDTQYF. The CDR3 DNA follows: TGTGCCACCAGTGACCCCGGACTAGCGGGGTTAGATACGCAGTATTTT.

The chain joins TRBV19 to TRBJ1-2; TRBD1 matches at 12 bases. There are 15 residues in the CDR3. Per the germline V gene, CDR1 is LNHDA and CDR2 is SQIVND (reference sequence). V trimming: 2 bases; J trimming: 8 bases; junction bases outside the gene matches: 6. The CDR3 sequence is CASSITGTGGGGYTF. CDR3 bases: TGTGCCAGTAGTATAACCGGGACAGGGGGCGGCGGCTACACCTTC.

In DNA form, the CDR3 reads TGTGCCAGCAGTTACGGGACAGCTAACAATGAGCAGTTCTTC. Its translation: CASSYGTANNEQFF. The chain combines TRBV6-5 with TRBJ2-1; 7 bases are shared with TRBD1. The germline V gene has CDR1 MNHEY and CDR2 SVGAGI. This CDR3 is 14 amino acids long. V shed 2 bases, J shed 5 bases, and the junction held 3 bases outside the gene matches.

The chain links TRBV5-4 to TRBJ2-1, with 10 bases fitting TRBD1. The CDR3 has 17 residues. Looked up from germline, CDR1 is SGHNT and CDR2 is YYREEE (reference sequence). J lost 1 base, V lost 5 bases, and 9 bases had no gene match. CDR3 bases: TGTGCCAGCAGTTCCGGGACAGGGGAACGGTCCTACAATGAGCAGTTCTTC. Translated: CASSSGTGERSYNEQFF. The entire variable domain, with the rest obtained from reference TRBV5-4 and TRBJ2-1, is as follows: ETGVTQSPTHLIKTRGQQVTLRCSSQSGHNTVSWYQQALGQGPQFIFQYYREEENGRGNFPPRFSGLQFPNYSSELNVNALELDDSALYLCASSSGTGERSYNEQFFGPGTRLTVL.

The J gene is TRBJ1-5, the V gene TRBV7-2; perhaps TRBD1 as D (5 bases). The germline V gene has CDR1 SGHTA and CDR2 FQGNSA. The ends were cut back, 5 bases at V and 11 bases at J, with 16 bases in the middle. The CDR3 is 13 residues long. CDR3 DNA: TGTGCCAGCAGCACCGCGGGGGTGGGGGCCCAGCATTTT. Its protein product is CASSTAGVGAQHF.

The rearrangement uses TRBV12-5 and TRBJ1-5; 9 nucleotides align to TRBD1. CDR1 is LGHNT, CDR2 FRNRAP, per germline. V lost 1 base, J lost 5 bases, and 6 bases stayed unmatched. The CDR3 consists of 16 residues. CDR3 amino acids: CASGLGGQGYDQPQHF. CDR3 coding DNA: TGTGCTAGTGGTTTGGGGGGACAGGGTTACGATCAGCCCCAGCATTTT.

In this sample, this clone turned up once. The chain is built from TRBV6-5 and TRBJ1-6; tentative D call: TRBD1 (5 bases). CDR1 is MNHEY, CDR2 SVGAGI, per germline. This CDR3 is 15 amino acids long. Trimming left V 2 bases short and J 9 bases short, with 14 bases between. The CDR3 nucleotides read TGTGCCAGCAGTTACCAACTCCGACAGAGTTCACCCCTCCACTTT. Residues: CASSYQLRQSSPLHF.

This clone was found once. The chain is built from TRBV7-9 and TRBJ2-3; TRBD2 matches at 9 bases. The ends lost 0 bases at V and 0 bases at J; junction bases unmatched: 1. The CDR3 sequence is 16 residues long. Germline V gene data show CDR1 as SEHNR and CDR2 as FQNEAQ (reference sequence). CDR3 DNA: TGTGCCAGCAGCTTAGCCCTAGCGGGGAGCACAGATACGCAGTATTTT. Its translation: CASSLALAGSTDTQYF.

The rearrangement links TRBV2 to TRBJ1-5, with a tentative D call TRBD1 (6 bases). The CDR3 is 15 amino acids. In germline, CDR1 is SNHLY, CDR2 FYNNEI. V gave up 11 bases and J gave up 2 bases, with 19 bases separating them. This CDR3 is CAPRGGCMGNQPQHF. The DNA of the CDR3 is TGTGCCCCCCGGGGGGGCTGTATGGGCAATCAGCCCCAGCATTTT.

Only one count was recorded for this clone. The gene calls are TRBV20-1 and TRBJ2-2; possibly TRBD2 for D (5 bases). Looked up from germline, CDR1 is DFQATT and CDR2 is SNEGSKA (reference sequence). CDR3 size: 11 residues. Trimming pared 5 bases from V and 5 bases from J, leaving 6 bases between. This CDR3 is CSARGTGELFF. The CDR3 DNA follows: TGCAGTGCTCGAGGGACCGGGGAGCTGTTTTTT.

This clone has more than one count but fewer than ten. The gene calls are TRBV7-2 and TRBJ2-7, with TRBD2 matching 7 bases. Losses at the gene ends were 0 bases for V and 0 bases for J; bases not matched to a gene: 8. Per germline, CDR1 SGHTA and CDR2 FQGNSA. The CDR3 is made up of 17 amino acids. CDR3 coding DNA: TGTGCCAGCAGCTTAGCGGGACCTAGCGGATCCTCCTACGAGCAGTACTTC. This encodes CASSLAGPSGSSYEQYF.

The V call is TRBV29-1, the J call TRBJ2-1; TRBD2 is a possible D gene (6 bases). In germline, CDR1 is SQVTM, CDR2 ANQGSEA. The length of the CDR3 is 15 residues. Trimming stripped 1 base from V and 1 base from J, with 11 bases between. The CDR3 DNA reads as TGCAGCGTTGAAGGGGGCGGGGCTTCCTACAATGAGCAGTTCTTC. Amino acids: CSVEGGGASYNEQFF.

This chain connects TRBV29-1 to TRBJ2-3; 11 bases fit TRBD1. Germline V lookup: CDR1 SQVTM, CDR2 ANQGSEA. V shed 6 bases, J shed 3 bases, and the junction held 5 bases outside the gene matches. This CDR3 region has 14 residues. CDR3 sequence: CSVSGTGGTDTQYF. The CDR3 coding sequence is TGCAGCGTGTCCGGGACAGGGGGTACAGATACGCAGTATTTT.

In this sample, this clone turned up a few times. This chain connects TRBV30 to TRBJ2-1, with D possibly being TRBD1 or TRBD2 (5 bases each). With 3 bases removed from V and 5 bases from J, the gap between germline ends came to 11 bases. This CDR3 region has 13 residues. Germline V lookup: CDR1 GTSNPN, CDR2 SVGIG (reference sequence). The CDR3 here is CAWRGRRDNEQFF. The CDR3 nucleotides are TGTGCCTGGAGGGGACGCAGAGACAATGAGCAGTTCTTC.

The rearrangement joins TRBV7-8 to TRBJ1-1, with a weak D call TRBD1 (5 bases). Deletions cut 5 bases from V and 10 bases from J, with 14 bases between. CDR1 and CDR2 from the germline V gene are SGHVS and FQNEAQ. This CDR3 contains 12 residues. The CDR3 coding sequence is TGTGCCAGCAGCCGGGACCAGGGCGGAGCTTTCTTT. Protein product: CASSRDQGGAFF. Full variable domain (remainder filled in from reference TRBV7-8 and TRBJ1-1): GAGVSQSPRYKVAKRGQDVALRCDPISGHVSLFWYQQALGQGPEFLTYFQNEAQLDKSGLPSDRFFAERPEGSVSTLKIQRTQQEDSAVYLCASSRDQGGAFFGQGTRLTVV.

The gene calls are TRBV9 and TRBJ1-2; D is unresolved. Trimming shortened V by 0 bases and J by 1 base, and 13 bases separated the two germline ends. The CDR3 covers 16 residues. Germline assignment: CDR1 SGDLS and CDR2 YYNGEE. CDR3 residues: CASSVGPPGINYGYTF. CDR3 nucleotides: TGTGCCAGCAGCGTAGGACCCCCCGGAATTAACTATGGCTACACCTTC.